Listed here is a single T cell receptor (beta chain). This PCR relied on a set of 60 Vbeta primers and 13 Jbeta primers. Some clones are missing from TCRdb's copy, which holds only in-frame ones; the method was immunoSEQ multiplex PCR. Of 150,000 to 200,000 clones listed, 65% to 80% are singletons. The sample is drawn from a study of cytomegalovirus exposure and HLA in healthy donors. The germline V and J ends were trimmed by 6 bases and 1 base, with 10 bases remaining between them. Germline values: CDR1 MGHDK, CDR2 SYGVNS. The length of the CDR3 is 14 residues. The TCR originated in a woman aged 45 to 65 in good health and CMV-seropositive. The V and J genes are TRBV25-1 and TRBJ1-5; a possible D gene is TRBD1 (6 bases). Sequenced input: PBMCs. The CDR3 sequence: CASRPQGSNQPQHF. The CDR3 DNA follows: TGTGCCAGCAGACCACAGGGAAGCAATCAGCCCCAGCATTTT.